This passage covers 6 T cell receptor beta chains from one sample sequenced in a study of CD4 T cells in relation to SARS-CoV-2 and coronaviruses. The antigens for these receptors are not known. Before the COVID-19 pandemic, during about 2011-2019, CD4+ T cells were taken from unexposed donors. The cells were cultured for 9 to 11 days before CD4+ T cells were isolated. The table came from immunoSEQ multiplex PCR; TCRdb's copy has only in-frame clones and leaves some out. Of 18,000 or so clones listed, 70% to 85% are singletons. The sequenced material came from CD4+ T cells from PBMCs, cultured in vitro. These receptors were taken from a human donor in good health.

V is TRBV19 and J is TRBJ2-7; 7 bases are shared with TRBD2. Germline assignment: CDR1 LNHDA and CDR2 SQIVND (reference sequence). CDR3 length: 15 amino acids. Trimming cost V 6 bases and J 4 bases; bases outside gene matches: 12. CDR3 residues: CASRESGIRPYEQYF. The CDR3 DNA reads as TGTGCCAGTAGGGAAAGCGGGATACGCCCTTACGAGCAGTACTTC.

The rearrangement uses TRBV2 and TRBJ2-4, with D possibly matching TRBD1 (6 bases). The V end lost 4 bases, the J end lost 1 base, and 8 bases lay between the germline ends. The CDR3 extends over 14 amino acids. In germline, CDR1 is SNHLY, CDR2 FYNNEI. CDR3 DNA sequence: TGTGCCAGCAGTGTGCAGGGGGCCAAAAACATTCAGTACTTC. It is translated as CASSVQGAKNIQYF.

The chain combines TRBV6-1 with TRBJ1-4; D unresolved. The ends were cut back, 3 bases at V and 8 bases at J, with 16 bases in the middle. CDR3 length: 15 residues. Germline-derived CDR1 and CDR2 are MNHNS and SASEGT. The CDR3 coding sequence is TGTGCCAGCAGTGAGGCGATAGCAGGAGGCGAAAAACTGTTTTTT. Translated: CASSEAIAGGEKLFF.

The chain couples TRBV12-3 or TRBV12-4 to TRBJ2-5; 7 nucleotides align to TRBD2. The J segment lost 4 bases and the V segment lost 3 bases, leaving 2 bases of the junction unmatched. CDR3 length equals 13 residues. CDR3 amino acids: CASSFRGRETQYF. The CDR3 DNA reads TGTGCCAGCAGTTTTCGCGGGAGAGAGACCCAGTACTTC.

A single count supports this clone. V is TRBV20-1 and J is TRBJ1-1, with D uncertain. This CDR3 spans 10 amino acids. Per germline, CDR1 DFQATT and CDR2 SNEGSKA (reference sequence). V was pared by 6 bases and J by 3 bases, with 5 bases between. The CDR3 nucleotides read TGCAGTGCGGACTACACTGAAGCTTTCTTT. Amino acids: CSADYTEAFF.

The CDR3 sequence is CASSLAQAGGAHEQFF. The CDR3 nucleotides read TGTGCCAGCAGCTTAGCGCAAGCGGGAGGGGCGCATGAGCAGTTCTTC. The rearrangement links TRBV7-8 to TRBJ2-1; 10 positions match TRBD2. The V and J ends lost 0 bases and 8 bases, in that order; junction bases with no gene match: 7. Germline CDR1 is SGHVS and CDR2 is FQNEAQ. The CDR3 is made up of 16 amino acids.